The clone carrying this TCR beta chain was observed a few times. Participants were placed into cohorts based on the clinical history they reported. This sample is part of a study of blood T cell repertoires in COVID-19. Unmatched junction bases numbered 3, after V lost 4 bases and J lost 5 bases. The CDR3 has 12 amino acids. Germline loops: CDR1 SGHNT, CDR2 YYREEE (reference sequence). The assay was immunoSEQ multiplex PCR, and TCRdb's table has in-frame clones only and misses some. This table has about 260,000 clones, about 87% appearing once. The rearrangement links TRBV5-4 to TRBJ2-7; 7 positions match TRBD2. Sequencing was done on a sample of PBMCs or T cells enriched from blood (not recorded which). The TCR comes from a woman in her twenties or thirties with acute COVID-19. CDR3 sequence: CASSPREDEQYF. DNA for the CDR3: TGTGCCAGCAGCCCACGGGAGGACGAGCAGTACTTC.